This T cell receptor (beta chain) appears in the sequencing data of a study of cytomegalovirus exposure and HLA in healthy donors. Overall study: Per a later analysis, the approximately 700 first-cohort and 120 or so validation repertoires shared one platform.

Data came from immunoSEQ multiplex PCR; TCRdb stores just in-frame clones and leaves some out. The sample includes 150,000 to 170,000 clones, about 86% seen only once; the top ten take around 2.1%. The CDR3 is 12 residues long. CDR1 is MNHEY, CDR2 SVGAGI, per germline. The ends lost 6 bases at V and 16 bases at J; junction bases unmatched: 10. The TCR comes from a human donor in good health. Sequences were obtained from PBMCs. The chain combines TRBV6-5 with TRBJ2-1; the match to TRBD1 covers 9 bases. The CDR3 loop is CASSRFGTGPFF. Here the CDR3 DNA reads TGTGCCAGCAGCCGTTTCGGGACAGGGCCTTTCTTC.